This T cell receptor beta chain was sequenced for a study of blood T cell repertoires in COVID-19. With 2 bases clipped from V and 5 bases from J, the junction kept 9 bases outside the gene matches. The CDR3 contains 15 residues. CDR1 is MNHEY, CDR2 SVGAGI, per germline. Clones were read by immunoSEQ multiplex PCR, and TCRdb kept only the in-frame ones, dropping some. The data hold about 80,000 clones, with about 78% observed a single time. The TCR was taken from a human donor in a cohort sampled during active COVID-19. The chain combines TRBV6-5 with TRBJ2-7, with 7 bases identical to TRBD1. Sample: peripheral blood. CDR3 sequence: CASSYRGQPRDEQYV. The CDR3 DNA reads TGTGCCAGCAGTTACCGGGGACAGCCACGGGACGAGCAGTACGTC.